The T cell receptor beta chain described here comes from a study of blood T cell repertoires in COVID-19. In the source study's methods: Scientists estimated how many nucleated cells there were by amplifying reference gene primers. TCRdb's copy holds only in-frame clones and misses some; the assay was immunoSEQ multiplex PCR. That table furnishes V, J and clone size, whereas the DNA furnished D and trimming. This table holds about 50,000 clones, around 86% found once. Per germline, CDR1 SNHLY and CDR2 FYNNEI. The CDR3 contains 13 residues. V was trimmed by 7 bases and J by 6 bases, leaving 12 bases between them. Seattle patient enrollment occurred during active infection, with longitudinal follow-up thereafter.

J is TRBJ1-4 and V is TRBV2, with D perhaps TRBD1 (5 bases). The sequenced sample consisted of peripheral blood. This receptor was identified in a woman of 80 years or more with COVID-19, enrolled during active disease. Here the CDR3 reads CASTDSLDEKLFF. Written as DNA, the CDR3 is TGTGCCAGCACAGACAGTCTTGATGAAAAACTGTTTTTT.